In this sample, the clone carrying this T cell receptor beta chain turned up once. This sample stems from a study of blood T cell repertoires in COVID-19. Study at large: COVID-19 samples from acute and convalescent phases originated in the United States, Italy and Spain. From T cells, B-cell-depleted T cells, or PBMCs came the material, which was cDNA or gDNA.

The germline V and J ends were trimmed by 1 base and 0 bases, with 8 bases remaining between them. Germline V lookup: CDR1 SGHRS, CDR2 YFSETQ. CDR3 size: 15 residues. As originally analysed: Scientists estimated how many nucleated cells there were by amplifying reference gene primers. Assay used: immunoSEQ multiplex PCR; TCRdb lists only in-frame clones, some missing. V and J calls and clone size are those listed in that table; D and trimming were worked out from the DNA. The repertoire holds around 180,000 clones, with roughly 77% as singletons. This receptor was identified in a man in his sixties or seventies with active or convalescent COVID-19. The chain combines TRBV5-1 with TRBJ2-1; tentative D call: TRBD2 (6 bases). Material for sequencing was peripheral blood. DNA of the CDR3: TGCGCCAGCAGCTTGTCTAGCGACTCCTACAATGAGCAGTTCTTC. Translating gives CASSLSSDSYNEQFF.